The rows below give T cell receptor beta chains drawn from one sample of a study of T-cell memory formation after mild COVID-19. TCRdb itself ran the 5' RACE reads through MiXCR, one entry per CDR3 protein. The data show roughly 150,000 distinct CDR3 sequences, 10% to 15% seen once. The material sequenced was PBMCs or a T cell subset sorted from them (not recorded which). The origin of the receptors is a man in his late teens or twenties who had mild COVID-19 (a few samples of this study predate the infection). Cell type and time point are not known. The CDR3 runs from the conserved cysteine through the conserved F or W. The D gene is left open where the match is weak. Clone size appears in some rows only: once, few, many, or a class for an expanded clone.

len | d_gene | j_gene | v_gene | abundance | CDR3aa | CDR3nt
16 | TRBD2 | TRBJ2-3 | TRBV25-1 | few | CASSEASGGRTDTQYF | TGTGCCAGCAGTGAAGCTAGCGGGGGCCGCACAGATACGCAGTATTTT
14 | - | TRBJ1-2 | TRBV25-1 | - | CASSNTGSNYGYTF | TGTGCCAGCAGTAATACAGGGAGTAACTATGGCTACACCTTC
14 | - | TRBJ1-1 | TRBV7-2 | - | CASSFWGGGTEAFF | TGTGCCAGCAGCTTCTGGGGTGGCGGCACTGAAGCTTTCTTT
12 | TRBD2 | TRBJ2-7 | TRBV12-5 | few | CASGPDGLASYF | TGTGCTAGTGGTCCTGACGGACTAGCGTCGTACTTC
17 | - | TRBJ2-7 | TRBV5-1 | - | CASGSGARALSLDEQYF | TGCGCCAGCGGAAGTGGGGCCAGGGCCCTGTCCTTGGACGAGCAGTACTTC
14 | - | TRBJ2-2 | TRBV12-3/TRBV12-4 | many | CASSLGASTGELFF | TGTGCCAGCAGTTTAGGTGCCAGCACCGGGGAGCTGTTTTTT
15 | TRBD1 | TRBJ2-2 | TRBV7-7 | many | CASSLGQGAAGELFF | TGTGCTAGCAGCTTAGGACAGGGGGCAGCCGGGGAGCTGTTTTTT
14 | - | TRBJ2-1 | TRBV29-1 | few | CSVVKVRGYNEQFF | TGCAGCGTTGTTAAGGTCAGGGGCTACAATGAGCAGTTCTTC
17 | TRBD1 | TRBJ2-2 | TRBV28 | - | CASRTTRTGTATGELFF | TGTGCCAGCAGGACCACACGAACCGGGACAGCCACCGGGGAGCTGTTTTTT
14 | - | TRBJ2-3 | TRBV5-1 | many | CASSPVQATDTQYF | TGCGCCAGCAGCCCGGTGCAAGCAACAGATACGCAGTATTTT
13 | - | TRBJ1-1 | TRBV7-2 | few | CASSQRAGAEAFF | TGTGCCAGCAGCCAAAGGGCGGGCGCTGAAGCTTTCTTT
14 | - | TRBJ2-3 | TRBV5-1 | - | CASSAGTERDTQYF | TGCGCCAGCAGCGCCGGGACCGAGCGGGATACGCAGTATTTT
13 | - | TRBJ1-2 | TRBV19 | - | CASMDLGRRGYTF | TGTGCCAGTATGGATCTTGGGCGGCGGGGCTACACCTTC
14 | TRBD1 | TRBJ2-1 | TRBV24-1 | many | CATSDYGTGNEQFF | TGTGCCACCAGTGATTACGGGACAGGGAATGAGCAGTTCTTC
14 | TRBD2 | TRBJ2-5 | TRBV7-2 | many | CASSLAGVQETQYF | TGTGCCAGCAGCCTAGCGGGCGTCCAAGAGACCCAGTACTTC
14 | TRBD1 | TRBJ1-5 | TRBV6-2/TRBV6-3 | - | CASRNTGGGQPQHF | TGTGCCAGCAGAAATACAGGGGGCGGACAGCCCCAGCATTTT
14 | TRBD2 | TRBJ2-1 | TRBV29-1 | few | CSASSGSSYNEQFF | TGCAGCGCTTCTAGCGGGAGCTCCTACAATGAGCAGTTCTTC
13 | - | TRBJ1-2 | TRBV4-3 | - | CASSQGGDQGYTF | TGCGCCAGCAGCCAAGGAGGGGATCAAGGCTACACCTTC
13 | - | TRBJ2-1 | TRBV15 | - | CATSLASANEQFF | TGTGCCACCAGCCTAGCCAGTGCGAATGAGCAGTTCTTC
18 | - | TRBJ1-2 | TRBV7-6 | few | CASSLSSQGGVIGYGYTF | TGTGCCAGCAGCTTATCTTCCCAGGGAGGGGTAATTGGCTATGGCTACACCTTC
15 | - | TRBJ2-5 | TRBV20-1 | - | CSARGSRDFQETQYF | TGCAGTGCTAGAGGATCTCGGGACTTCCAAGAGACCCAGTACTTC
15 | TRBD1 | TRBJ1-6 | TRBV9 | - | CASSATTTGDSPLHF | TGTGCCAGCAGCGCAACTACAACAGGGGATTCACCCCTCCACTTT
16 | - | TRBJ1-3 | TRBV18 | few | CASSISEPLSGNTIYF | TGTGCCAGCTCAATATCGGAGCCTCTCTCTGGAAACACCATATATTTT
14 | - | TRBJ1-2 | TRBV3-1 | - | CASSQGNSRYGYTF | TGTGCCAGCAGCCAAGGGAACAGCCGCTATGGCTACACCTTC
12 | - | TRBJ1-1 | TRBV7-2 | few | CASSSQGTEAFF | TGTGCCAGCAGCTCCCAGGGGACTGAAGCTTTCTTT
14 | - | TRBJ2-5 | TRBV12-3/TRBV12-4 | - | CASSLGSRRGTQYF | TGTGCCAGCAGTTTAGGGTCCCGGCGTGGGACCCAGTACTTC
15 | - | TRBJ2-1 | TRBV29-1 | few | CSVSRLARVEGEQFF | TGCAGCGTTTCGCGGCTAGCCAGGGTCGAGGGAGAGCAGTTCTTC
16 | - | TRBJ2-7 | TRBV3-2 | - | CASSHLRGTVPYEQYF | TGTGCCAGCAGCCACCTAAGGGGGACCGTCCCCTACGAGCAGTACTTC
13 | - | TRBJ1-5 | TRBV6-2/TRBV6-3 | few | CASRRDEGQPQHF | TGTGCCAGCAGAAGGGACGAAGGTCAGCCCCAGCATTTT
13 | - | TRBJ1-2 | TRBV20-1 | - | CSAPPSAGRGYTF | TGCAGTGCCCCGCCCTCGGCCGGACGTGGCTACACCTTC
18 | - | TRBJ1-3 | TRBV3-1 | few | CASSQVMIPIGSGNTIYF | TGTGCCAGCAGCCAAGTTATGATTCCCATCGGCTCTGGAAACACCATATATTTT
12 | TRBD1 | TRBJ2-1 | TRBV20-1 | few | CSAPTGVGEQFF | TGCAGTGCTCCGACAGGGGTAGGTGAGCAGTTCTTC
15 | TRBD1 | TRBJ1-2 | TRBV7-9 | - | CASTPGQGVGHGYTF | TGTGCCAGCACCCCGGGACAGGGCGTGGGTCACGGCTACACCTTC
14 | - | TRBJ1-1 | TRBV7-8 | - | CASGFNQGDTEAFF | TGTGCCAGCGGCTTTAATCAAGGGGACACTGAAGCTTTCTTT
14 | - | TRBJ1-4 | TRBV7-9 | - | CASSLGAAREKLFF | TGTGCCAGCAGCTTAGGGGCCGCTAGGGAAAAACTGTTTTTT
11 | - | TRBJ2-1 | TRBV6-6 | - | CASGNPAGQFF | TGTGCCAGCGGAAACCCCGCGGGGCAGTTCTTC
15 | - | TRBJ2-3 | TRBV11-2 | many | CASSLDPGSPDTQYF | TGTGCCAGCAGCTTAGACCCCGGGAGTCCAGATACGCAGTATTTT
13 | TRBD1 | TRBJ1-1 | TRBV10-3 | - | CAISYQGGTEAFF | TGTGCCATCAGTTATCAGGGGGGAACTGAAGCTTTCTTT
15 | - | TRBJ2-1 | TRBV7-2 | - | CASSLRRGAVYEQFF | TGTGCCAGCAGCTTAAGGAGGGGGGCAGTATATGAGCAGTTCTTC
15 | - | TRBJ1-1 | TRBV5-1 | few | CASSLAADMNTEAFF | TGCGCCAGCAGCTTGGCAGCAGACATGAACACTGAAGCTTTCTTT